This T cell receptor (beta chain) was profiled in a study of T cells after posttransplantation cyclophosphamide. The naive gate required viable CD3+CD4+ or CD3+CD8+ cells with CCR7+CD45RA+CD45RO-CD95-CD27+CD28+ phenotype. From germline, CDR1 is LNHDA and CDR2 SQIVND (reference sequence). This CDR3 contains 15 residues. V dropped 3 bases and J dropped 5 bases, with 16 bases sitting between them. Assay used: immunoSEQ multiplex PCR; TCRdb lists only in-frame clones, some missing. The sample has approximately 17,000 clones, 94% seen once; the top ten hold roughly 0.28%. The sequence was collected from a woman aged 50 to 60 in good health and a related stem cell transplant donor. The chain recombines TRBV19 with TRBJ2-5; D gene unclear. The sequenced sample consisted of naive CD4+ T cells sorted from blood. CDR3 in amino acids: CASSIRSGLRETQYF. The CDR3 region has the DNA TGTGCCAGTAGTATCCGTTCCGGCCTCAGGGAGACCCAGTACTTC.